This TCR beta chain was found in a study of T cell repertoires in cytomegalovirus infection. Study details: Recently identified HLA-C-restricted CMV epitopes were among the peptides used. Indicated by public TCR beta signatures were CMV infection and matching HLA type. Study-level findings and limits: Ex vivo responses were dominated by HLA-C-restricted CMV-specific TCR beta clonotypes. Carriage of CMV together with the relevant HLA was identifiable through cumulative public TCR beta family frequency.

The V gene lost 2 bases and the J gene lost 0 bases, with 8 bases spanning the gap. The CDR3 has 14 amino acids. Looked up from germline, CDR1 is SGHTA and CDR2 is FQGNSA. About this clonotype itself: Its antigen is undetermined.

TCRdb re-called the reads with MiXCR, one entry per CDR3 protein. The table lists 62,000 or so distinct CDR3 sequences, 20% of them singletons. The chain couples TRBV7-2 to TRBJ2-7, with D maybe TRBD1 (5 bases). The sequence derives from a human donor in good health (CMV status not recorded). Some clones in this sample may be carry-over from other donors' samples. The sequencing here drew on CD8+ T cells from cultured PBMCs, taken from culture after CMV antigen stimulation. DNA for the CDR3: TGTGCCAGCAGCTTAACGCAGGGCTCCTACGAGCAGTACTTC. Amino acids: CASSLTQGSYEQYF.